The 17 T cell receptor beta chains in this list originate from one sample, sequenced in a study of blood T cell repertoires in COVID-19. The repertoire was sequenced with immunoSEQ multiplex PCR; TCRdb's copy has only in-frame clones and lacks some. Of more than 200,000 clones in the sample, around 87% are singletons; the top ten hold roughly 1.6%. Sequencing was performed on PBMCs or T cells enriched from blood (not recorded which). The origin of the receptors is a woman aged 50 to 60 who had recovered from COVID-19.

V gene TRBV7-2 combines with J gene TRBJ2-3; D possibly corresponds to TRBD2 (6 bases). V was shortened by 3 bases and J by 6 bases, with 13 bases between the two germline ends. The CDR3 runs 14 residues. The germline V gene has CDR1 SGHTA and CDR2 FQGNSA. CDR3 bases: TGTGCCAGCAGCTTGTCGAGGGCGGGGGATACGCAGTATTTT. This translates into CASSLSRAGDTQYF.

This chain uses TRBV4-2 with TRBJ2-3; no clear D. In germline, CDR1 is LGHNA, CDR2 YNFKEQ. The CDR3 runs 13 residues. Trimming removed 1 base at V and 6 bases at J, with 8 bases between. The CDR3 DNA reads TGTGCCAGCAGCCAAGGGGCCAGGGATACGCAGTATTTT. It encodes CASSQGARDTQYF.

The gene calls are TRBV19 and TRBJ2-3; 7 bases are shared with TRBD2. J was trimmed by 8 bases and V by 3 bases; bases with no gene match: 14. This CDR3 is built from 16 residues. From germline, CDR1 is LNHDA and CDR2 SQIVND (reference sequence). The CDR3 region is CASSIGLAGSLVTQYF. The CDR3 nucleotides read TGTGCCAGTAGTATTGGATTAGCGGGCTCTCTGGTTACGCAGTATTTT. Full variable domain (missing parts from reference TRBV19 and TRBJ2-3): DGGITQSPKYLFRKEGQNVTLSCEQNLNHDAMYWYRQDPGQGLRLIYYSQIVNDFQKGDIAEGYSVSREKKESFPLTVTSAQKNPTAFYLCASSIGLAGSLVTQYFGPGTRLTVL.

The chain combines TRBV12-5 with TRBJ1-2; 9 bases fit TRBD1. Trimming at V came to 5 bases and at J to 14 bases, leaving 9 bases not matched to a gene. The CDR3 spans 12 residues. Looked up from germline, CDR1 is LGHNT and CDR2 is FRNRAP. The DNA of the CDR3 is TGTGCTAGTGGTCCTTGGGACAGGGCCTTGACCTTC. Translated: CASGPWDRALTF.

J is TRBJ2-5 and V is TRBV4-1; 7 nucleotides match TRBD1. The CDR3 is 14 residues long. V was clipped by 1 base and J by 3 bases; unmatched bases: 2. Per germline, CDR1 MGHRA and CDR2 YSYEKL. The CDR3 region has the DNA TGCGCCAGCAGCCAAGTAGGGGGCGAAGAGACCCAGTACTTC. It yields the protein CASSQVGGEETQYF.

V and J are TRBV6-6 and TRBJ1-2, with D hard to call. CDR3 length: 12 residues. Germline values: CDR1 MNHNY, CDR2 SVGAGI (reference sequence). V was pared by 4 bases and J by 10 bases, with 13 bases between. The CDR3: CASSWTRDNYTF. The DNA for the CDR3 is TGTGCCAGCAGTTGGACCCGGGATAACTACACCTTC.

The chain joins TRBV25-1 to TRBJ1-5, with D perhaps TRBD1 (5 bases). The CDR3 totals 14 residues. Germline V gene data show CDR1 as MGHDK and CDR2 as SYGVNS. V was clipped by 4 bases and J by 6 bases, with 13 bases between them. DNA of the CDR3: TGTGCCAGCAGTGCGGCAGGGCCCCGTCAGCCCCAGCATTTT. Protein product: CASSAAGPRQPQHF. Looking up the rest from reference TRBV25-1 and TRBJ1-5 gives the full variable domain: EADIYQTPRYLVIGTGKKITLECSQTMGHDKMYWYQQDPGMELHLIHYSYGVNSTEKGDLSSESTVSRIRTEHFPLTLESARPSHTSQYLCASSAAGPRQPQHFGDGTRLSIL.

This sequence joins TRBV19 and TRBJ1-6; possibly TRBD1 for D (6 bases). Germline CDR1 and CDR2: LNHDA and SQIVND (reference sequence). V was trimmed by 3 bases and J by 6 bases, leaving 12 bases between them. This CDR3 region has 15 residues. This chain's CDR3 is CASSINGQFNSPLHF. The CDR3 DNA reads as TGTGCCAGTAGTATCAACGGACAGTTTAATTCACCCCTCCACTTT.

The CDR3 here is CASSLEGGLNEQFF. For the CDR3, the DNA is TGCGCCAGCAGCTTGGAGGGAGGGCTCAATGAGCAGTTCTTC. This chain uses TRBV5-1 with TRBJ2-1; TRBD2 matches 7 bases. The CDR3 contains 14 residues. Germline V lookup: CDR1 SGHRS, CDR2 YFSETQ. V shed 0 bases, J shed 6 bases, and the junction held 3 bases outside the gene matches.

The rearrangement uses TRBV11-3 and TRBJ2-1; 8 nucleotides agree with TRBD2. This CDR3 contains 15 residues. The germline V gene has CDR1 SGHNT and CDR2 YENEEA. V shed 5 bases, J shed 1 base, and the junction held 4 bases outside the gene matches. CDR3 region: CASSPGTRSYNEQFF. The CDR3 nucleotides are TGTGCCAGCAGCCCGGGGACTAGATCCTACAATGAGCAGTTCTTC. Combining the CDR3 with reference TRBV11-3 and TRBJ2-1 gives the whole variable domain EAGVVQSPRYKIIEKKQPVAFWCNPISGHNTLYWYLQNLGQGPELLIRYENEEAVDDSQLPKDRFSAERLKGVDSTLKIQPAELGDSAVYLCASSPGTRSYNEQFFGPGTRLTVL.

The chain recombines TRBV3-1 (or the pseudogene TRBV3-2) with TRBJ1-6; no firm D call. This CDR3 has 15 amino acids. Per the germline V gene, CDR1 is LGHDT and CDR2 is YNNKEL (reference sequence). V was clipped by 3 bases and J by 0 bases, with 6 bases between them. The DNA for the CDR3 is TGTGCCAGCAGCCAGGGGAGCTCCTATAATTCACCCCTCCACTTT. Amino acid sequence: CASSQGSSYNSPLHF.

A single count supports this clone. This chain connects TRBV5-1 to TRBJ1-1; D is unclear. The CDR3 spans 14 residues. Germline CDR1 reads SGHRS; CDR2 reads YFSETQ. V was pared by 4 bases and J by 4 bases, with 14 bases between. The CDR3, as DNA: TGCGCCAGCAGCCGATCCGGATCGGGCACTGAAGCTTTCTTT. It encodes CASSRSGSGTEAFF.

The chain combines TRBV7-9 with TRBJ1-1; 7 bases agree with TRBD1. The V gene end was trimmed by 10 bases and the J gene end by 13 bases; junction bases not matched to a gene: 15. Germline V gene data show CDR1 as SEHNR and CDR2 as FQNEAQ (reference sequence). The CDR3 runs to 12 residues. CDR3 coding DNA: TGTGCCATAAGTGGGACAGCCGGCCTTGTTTTCTTT. Protein sequence: CAISGTAGLVFF.

This chain connects TRBV9 to TRBJ1-3; a possible D gene is TRBD1 (6 bases). Germline V CDR1 and CDR2: SGDLS, YYNGEE. The length of the CDR3 is 16 residues. Deletions cut 3 bases from V and 3 bases from J, with 16 bases between. The CDR3 region has the DNA TGTGCCAGCAGCGCCAGACTACAGGGCTATGGAAACACCATATATTTT. Its translation: CASSARLQGYGNTIYF.

The V and J genes are TRBV14 and TRBJ2-7; tentatively, D is TRBD1 (6 bases). Germline V gene data show CDR1 as SGHDN and CDR2 as FVKESK. This CDR3 contains 15 residues. V lost 3 bases and J 0 bases, leaving 12 bases between the germline ends. This CDR3 reads CASSQQGSFSYEQYF. The CDR3, as DNA: TGTGCCAGCAGCCAGCAGGGGTCTTTCTCCTACGAGCAGTACTTC.

This sequence joins TRBV6-4 and TRBJ1-2; the D gene is possibly TRBD1 (5 bases). With 9 bases removed from V and 5 bases from J, the gap between germline ends came to 28 bases. The CDR3 runs to 17 residues. The germline V gene encodes CDR1 MRHNA and CDR2 SNTAGT. The CDR3 DNA follows: TGTGCCAGGGAACCACCGAGTCAGGGTCCACCTCCTTATGGCTACACCTTC. Translation: CAREPPSQGPPPYGYTF.

The chain carries TRBV6-5 and TRBJ1-5; no clear D gene. Trimming took off 5 bases at V and 5 bases at J, with 16 bases between the two ends. CDR3 length equals 15 residues. The germline CDR1 and CDR2 sequences are MNHEY and SVGAGI. CDR3 coding DNA: TGTGCCAGCAGTCCGACCACGGCCGGGGATCAGCCCCAGCATTTT. It codes for CASSPTTAGDQPQHF.